The 19 T cell receptor beta chains presented below share a single source sample, sequenced in a study of T cells after yellow fever vaccination. MiXCR, applied by TCRdb to the 5' RACE reads, yields one record per CDR3 protein. The table has 250,000 to 350,000 distinct CDR3 sequences, around 8.6% seen once. Sample: CD4+ T cells sorted from PBMCs, taken 5 days after the yellow fever booster vaccination. These receptors came from a man younger than 30 who received the YFV17D yellow fever vaccine.

The chain is built from TRBV7-9 and TRBJ1-6; no reliable D call. The germline V gene encodes CDR1 SEHNR and CDR2 FQNEAQ (reference sequence). The germline V and J ends were trimmed by 1 base and 8 bases, with 9 bases remaining between them. The CDR3 runs 14 residues. CDR3 nucleotide sequence: TGTGCCAGCAGCTTAGGTGTGACCCATTCACCCCTCCACTTT. Its protein is CASSLGVTHSPLHF.

This clonotype was found a few times. The V and J genes are TRBV4-1 and TRBJ1-6; D is unclear. Germline CDR1 is MGHRA and CDR2 is YSYEKL. The CDR3 extends over 19 amino acids. Trimming pared 4 bases from V and 7 bases from J, leaving 26 bases between. The chain's CDR3 is CASSPLSIKDGPANSPLHF. DNA of the CDR3: TGCGCCAGCAGCCCCTTATCTATTAAAGACGGACCCGCGAATTCACCCCTCCACTTT.

This clonotype was seen many times. The CDR3 coding sequence is TGTGCCAGCAGCTTAACCCCAACAGGGGGCGGGGGTTCACCCCTCCACTTT. This encodes CASSLTPTGGGGSPLHF. This chain joins TRBV7-3 and TRBJ1-6, with 9 bases fitting TRBD1. The CDR3 contains 17 residues. CDR1 and CDR2 (germline): SGHTA, FQGTGA. V was pared by 0 bases and J by 9 bases, with 9 bases of the junction left unmatched.

The chain's CDR3 is CASSQDRTEAFF. The CDR3 DNA is TGCGCCAGCAGCCAGGACCGCACTGAAGCTTTCTTT. V gene TRBV5-1 combines with J gene TRBJ1-1; no clear D gene. The CDR3 is made up of 12 amino acids. Trimming shortened V by 4 bases and J by 4 bases, and 8 bases separated the two germline ends. Germline assignment: CDR1 SGHRS and CDR2 YFSETQ.

In its sample, this clonotype was seen many times. The rearrangement links TRBV5-1 to TRBJ2-3; unclear D gene. Trimming removed 4 bases from V and 2 bases from J, with 17 bases in between. Germline V gene sequence: CDR1 SGHRS, CDR2 YFSETQ. The CDR3 is made up of 16 amino acids. The CDR3 region is CASSTDPQTYTDTQYF. The CDR3 DNA reads TGCGCCAGCAGCACAGACCCCCAGACCTACACAGATACGCAGTATTTT.

The genes are TRBV6-4 and TRBJ1-1, with no clear D. CDR3 size: 17 residues. CDR1 is MRHNA and CDR2 is SNTAGT in the germline V gene. Trimming cost V 5 bases and J 0 bases, with 19 bases left between them. The CDR3 nucleotides read TGTGCCAGCAGTTCCCCCATCCGGGGAGATATGAACACTGAAGCTTTCTTT. Translated: CASSSPIRGDMNTEAFF.

In its sample, this clonotype was seen a few times. The rearrangement joins TRBV7-2 to TRBJ2-2, with D hard to call. V lost 5 bases and J lost 5, with 12 bases in between. The CDR3 totals 14 residues. Germline CDR1 is SGHTA and CDR2 is FQGNSA. The CDR3: CASSLRRWTGELFF. CDR3 DNA sequence: TGTGCCAGCAGCCTGAGGCGGTGGACCGGGGAGCTGTTTTTT.

Ten or more counts support this clonotype. V and J are TRBV6-1 and TRBJ2-2; 9 nucleotides match TRBD1. Looked up from germline, CDR1 is MNHNS and CDR2 is SASEGT. Trimming at V came to 9 bases and at J to 3 bases, leaving 8 bases not matched to a gene. This CDR3 has 15 residues. CDR3 protein: CASPRTGADTGELFF. The CDR3 region has the DNA TGTGCCAGTCCGAGGACAGGGGCGGACACCGGGGAGCTGTTTTTT.

This clonotype was detected a few times. The chain employs TRBV10-3 and TRBJ2-5; 13 bases map to TRBD2. The V segment lost 8 bases and the J segment 9 bases; nucleotides outside the gene matches: 12. The CDR3 spans 15 residues. Germline values: CDR1 ENHRY, CDR2 SYGVKD. The CDR3 here is CAIGTSGDPSGAQYF. The DNA for the CDR3 is TGTGCCATCGGGACTAGCGGGGACCCTTCGGGGGCCCAGTACTTC.

This chain joins TRBV18 and TRBJ1-1; D remains ambiguous. The V and J ends lost 2 bases and 1 base respectively, with 5 bases between them. CDR1 and CDR2 from the germline V gene are KGHSH and LQKENI. This CDR3 contains 13 residues. The CDR3, as DNA: TGTGCCAGCTCACCAAACACGAACACTGAAGCTTTCTTT. The encoded protein is CASSPNTNTEAFF.

This clonotype was seen repeatedly, ten times or more. The V gene is TRBV4-3, the J gene TRBJ2-3; possibly TRBD1 for D (6 bases). The germline CDR1 and CDR2 sequences are LGHNA and YSLEER. This CDR3 comprises 16 residues. The V gene lost 0 bases and the J gene lost 3 bases, with 13 bases spanning the gap. CDR3 coding DNA: TGCGCCAGCAGCCAAGACGGGACACCGGGGACAGATACGCAGTATTTT. It encodes CASSQDGTPGTDTQYF.

This clonotype occurred a few times. The J gene is TRBJ2-3, the V gene TRBV5-4, with D hard to call. The CDR3 runs to 13 residues. With 5 bases removed from V and 6 bases from J, the gap between germline ends came to 13 bases. Germline V gene sequence: CDR1 SGHNT, CDR2 YYREEE (reference sequence). CDR3 in DNA: TGTGCCAGCAGGCCGGAAGGACCTGATACGCAGTATTTT. As protein: CASRPEGPDTQYF.

This clonotype was recorded a few times. This rearrangement joins TRBV7-2 to TRBJ2-7; D might be TRBD2 (5 bases). Germline V gives CDR1 SGHTA, CDR2 FQGNSA. Deletions cut 1 base from V and 7 bases from J, with 11 bases between. The length of the CDR3 is 13 residues. The CDR3 protein is CASSLVPGWEQYV. The CDR3 coding sequence is TGTGCCAGCAGCTTAGTTCCGGGATGGGAGCAGTACGTC.

The V call is TRBV4-1, the J call TRBJ2-2, with 10 nucleotides matching TRBD1. The germline CDR1 and CDR2 sequences are MGHRA and YSYEKL. Germline trimming cut 3 bases from V and 8 bases from J; bases unmatched to any gene: 6. There are 15 residues in the CDR3. The CDR3 region has the DNA TGCGCCAGCAGCCAGGAGGACAGGGGGACTGGGGAGCTGTTTTTT. This sequence encodes CASSQEDRGTGELFF.

This clonotype was detected only a few times. This chain uses TRBV12-3 or TRBV12-4 with TRBJ2-5; perhaps TRBD1 as D (6 bases). The V end was cut by 6 bases, the J end by 5 bases, with 10 bases between. This CDR3 is built from 12 residues. This chain's CDR3 is CASSQGWETQYF. CDR3 bases: TGTGCCAGCAGCCAGGGGTGGGAGACCCAGTACTTC.

V is TRBV27 and J is TRBJ2-5, with D perhaps matching TRBD1 (6 bases). The CDR3 contains 15 residues. Germline lookup yields CDR1 MNHEY and CDR2 SMNVEV (reference sequence). V was trimmed by 5 bases and J by 0 bases, leaving 13 bases between them. CDR3 protein: CASSPGHSYQETQYF. CDR3 sequence (DNA): TGTGCCAGCAGTCCGGGACATTCGTACCAAGAGACCCAGTACTTC.

This clonotype was detected a few times. The rearrangement joins TRBV5-4 to TRBJ2-3, with 10 bases lining up with TRBD1. With 4 bases clipped from V and 4 bases from J, the junction kept 9 bases outside the gene matches. The CDR3 is 16 residues long. Germline V lookup: CDR1 SGHNT, CDR2 YYREEE (reference sequence). DNA for the CDR3: TGTGCCAGCAGCCCCCCGGGACAGGGGAGGGCAGATACGCAGTATTTT. This gives the protein CASSPPGQGRADTQYF.

This chain joins TRBV7-9 and TRBJ1-2; perhaps TRBD1 as D (6 bases). Germline V gene lookup returns CDR1 SEHNR and CDR2 FQNEAQ (reference sequence). The germline V and J ends were trimmed by 1 base and 5 bases, with 23 bases remaining between them. The CDR3 is made up of 18 amino acids. Here the CDR3 reads CASSLGGLRGAFGYGYTF. The CDR3 DNA is TGTGCCAGCAGCTTAGGCGGTCTTAGGGGGGCCTTTGGTTATGGCTACACCTTC. The complete variable domain, with remaining parts taken from reference TRBV7-9 and TRBJ1-2, reads DTGVSQNPRHKITKRGQNVTFRCDPISEHNRLYWYRQTLGQGPEFLTYFQNEAQLEKSRLLSDRFSAERPKGSFSTLEIQRTEQGDSAMYLCASSLGGLRGAFGYGYTFGSGTRLTVV.

This clonotype was seen a few times. This rearrangement joins TRBV15 to TRBJ1-2, with unresolved D. The CDR3 totals 17 residues. Trimming shortened V by 0 bases and J by 7 bases, and 21 bases separated the two germline ends. CDR1 LNHNV and CDR2 YYDKDF come from the germline V gene (reference sequence). CDR3 coding DNA: TGTGCCACCAGCAGAGATGGGGTCCCGCCGGACGTGACTGGCTACACCTTC. This gives the protein CATSRDGVPPDVTGYTF.